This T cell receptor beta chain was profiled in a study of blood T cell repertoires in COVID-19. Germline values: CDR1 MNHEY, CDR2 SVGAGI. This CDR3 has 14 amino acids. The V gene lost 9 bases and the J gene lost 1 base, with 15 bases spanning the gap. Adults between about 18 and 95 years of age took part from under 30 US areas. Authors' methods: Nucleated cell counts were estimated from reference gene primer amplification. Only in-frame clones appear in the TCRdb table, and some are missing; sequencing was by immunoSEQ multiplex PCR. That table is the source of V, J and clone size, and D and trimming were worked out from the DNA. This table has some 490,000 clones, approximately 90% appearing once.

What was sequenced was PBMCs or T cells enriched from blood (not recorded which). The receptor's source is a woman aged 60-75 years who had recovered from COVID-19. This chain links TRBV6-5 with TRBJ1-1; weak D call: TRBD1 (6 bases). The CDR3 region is CASTDRGGNTEAFF. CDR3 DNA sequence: TGTGCCAGTACCGACAGAGGGGGGAACACTGAAGCTTTCTTT.